These 10 T cell receptor beta chains share one sample of origin, sequenced in a study of vaccination and CD4 T cells after COVID-19. Cultured CD4+ T cell DNA underwent sequencing with the Oncomine TCR Beta short-read assay. From the PCR reads, TCRdb called clonotypes with MiXCR, one entry per CDR3 protein. Altogether thousands of distinct CDR3 sequences are present, less than 45% being singletons, with the ten largest covering 30% to 35%. The antigens for these receptors are not known. Noted treatment: 10-day PBMC culture with coronavirus spike peptide pools or control peptides (ViraFEST assay). The sample was CD4+ T cells from blood, cultured in vitro. Source of these receptors: a human donor who had recovered from COVID-19.

The chain uses TRBV3-1 and TRBJ2-1; 10 bases are shared with TRBD2. The CDR3 is 17 residues long. CDR1 LGHDT and CDR2 YNNKEL come from the germline V gene (reference sequence). Trimming removed 2 bases from V and 1 base from J; junction bases left unmatched: 5. CDR3 DNA: TGTGCCAGCAGCCAACTTCTACTAGCGGGGTCCTACAATGAGCAGTTCTTC. Amino acids: CASSQLLLAGSYNEQFF.

The chain links TRBV4-1 to TRBJ1-1; weak D call: TRBD1 (6 bases). The germline CDR1 and CDR2 sequences are MGHRA and YSYEKL. There are 15 residues in the CDR3. Trimming shortened V by 1 base and J by 6 bases, and 15 bases separated the two germline ends. The CDR3 DNA sequence: TGCGCCAGCAGCCAAGGTCAGGGGAGGTCTGCTGAAGCTTTCTTT. This encodes CASSQGQGRSAEAFF.

V and J are TRBV6-1 and TRBJ1-1, with D uncertain. Germline V CDR1 and CDR2: MNHNS, SASEGT. V was pared by 0 bases and J by 0 bases, with 8 bases between. The CDR3 consists of 15 residues. This CDR3 reads CASSEARGVNTEAFF. CDR3 DNA: TGTGCCAGCAGTGAAGCGCGGGGAGTGAACACTGAAGCTTTCTTT.

The V and J genes are TRBV11-2 and TRBJ1-2, with 7 nucleotides matching TRBD1. V shed 5 bases, J shed 4 bases, and the junction held 10 bases outside the gene matches. The CDR3 totals 15 residues. Germline V gene lookup returns CDR1 SGHAT and CDR2 FQNNGV. The CDR3 DNA is TGTGCCAGCAGCGTACAGGGGAGAAAGAGCTATGGCTACACCTTC. It is translated as CASSVQGRKSYGYTF.

V usage is TRBV5-1 and J usage is TRBJ1-5; 9 bases fit TRBD1. J was trimmed by 4 bases and V by 0 bases; bases with no gene match: 8. This CDR3 contains 17 residues. Germline CDR1 reads SGHRS; CDR2 reads YFSETQ. The CDR3 here is CASSLGTGDVANQPQHF. The CDR3 DNA follows: TGCGCCAGCAGCTTGGGGACAGGGGATGTAGCAAATCAGCCCCAGCATTTT.

This clonotype was observed a few times. The J gene is TRBJ1-2, the V gene TRBV6-1; 7 bases are a match to TRBD1. CDR1 is MNHNS, CDR2 SASEGT, per germline. There are 15 residues in the CDR3. J was trimmed by 6 bases and V by 5 bases; bases with no gene match: 12. This chain's CDR3 is CASSKTGFGTNGYTF. CDR3 nucleotide sequence: TGTGCCAGCAGTAAGACAGGGTTCGGGACGAATGGCTACACCTTC.

The genes are TRBV28 and TRBJ1-2; 8 positions match TRBD1. Germline CDR1 is MDHEN and CDR2 is SYDVKM. With 4 bases clipped from V and 8 bases from J, the junction kept 3 bases outside the gene matches. This CDR3 contains 12 residues. The CDR3 reads CASSSGGYGYTF. CDR3 in DNA: TGTGCCAGCAGTTCAGGGGGCTACGGCTACACCTTC.

The genes are TRBV10-1 and TRBJ2-7; D ambiguous. The CDR3 spans 14 residues. Trimming removed 3 bases at V and 0 bases at J, with 9 bases between. Germline V gene data show CDR1 as WNHNN and CDR2 as SYGVQD (reference sequence). CDR3 sequence (DNA): TGCGCCAGCAGTGATGGGTTTAGCTCCTACGAGCAGTACTTC. This encodes CASSDGFSSYEQYF.

The chain has TRBV20-1 and TRBJ2-3; D is unresolved. Looked up from germline, CDR1 is DFQATT and CDR2 is SNEGSKA (reference sequence). The CDR3 is made up of 13 amino acids. Trimming pared 5 bases from V and 3 bases from J, leaving 12 bases between. CDR3 sequence: CSARRSRTDTQYF. The CDR3, as DNA: TGCAGTGCTCGGCGTAGCAGGACAGATACGCAGTATTTT.

This clonotype appeared a few times. V usage is TRBV7-2 and J usage is TRBJ2-5; 7 positions agree with TRBD2. There are 15 residues in the CDR3. Germline lookup yields CDR1 SGHTA and CDR2 FQGNSA. Germline trimming cut 3 bases from V and 5 bases from J; bases unmatched to any gene: 9. In DNA, the CDR3 is TGTGCCAGCAGCTTGGGGGGGAGCGGGTACGAGACCCAGTACTTC. Translated: CASSLGGSGYETQYF.